One and the same sample provided the 23 T cell receptor beta chains below, sequenced in a study of blood T cells in healthy people across ages. Through a sample-barcoded 5' primer and a J-beta primer mix, a second PCR was run for roughly 7 to 12 cycles. TCRdb fed the 5' RACE reads into MiXCR, producing one record per CDR3 protein. Of about 640,000 distinct CDR3 sequences in the sample, about 30% are singletons; the top ten hold around 16%. Material: blood. The receptors come from an elderly woman in good health.

This clonotype turned up a few times. This chain links TRBV20-1 with TRBJ2-3; D is possibly TRBD1 (6 bases). With 3 bases removed from V and 6 bases from J, the gap between germline ends came to 19 bases. The CDR3 is made up of 15 amino acids. Per germline, CDR1 DFQATT and CDR2 SNEGSKA (reference sequence). The chain's CDR3 is CSASLGGRGSDTQYF. CDR3 DNA sequence: TGCAGTGCTAGTCTAGGGGGAAGGGGATCGGATACGCAGTATTTT.

This clonotype has a count of ten or more. J is TRBJ2-3 and V is TRBV7-3; no firm D call. This CDR3 is 18 amino acids long. The ends were cut back, 0 bases at V and 0 bases at J, with 16 bases in the middle. Germline V gives CDR1 SGHTA, CDR2 FQGTGA. The chain's CDR3 is CASSLTPTSYSSTDTQYF. DNA for the CDR3: TGTGCCAGCAGCTTAACGCCCACCTCCTATTCTAGCACAGATACGCAGTATTTT.

In regard to this clonotype: A much more abundant neighbour one base away suggests this may be a read error. The rearrangement joins TRBV6-5 to TRBJ1-6; TRBD1 matches at 7 bases. Per germline, CDR1 MNHEY and CDR2 SVGAGI. There are 15 residues in the CDR3. For the CDR3, the DNA is TGTGCCAGCAGTTACGAGACAGGGCGACGTTCACCCCCCCACTTT. It encodes CASSYETGRRSPPHF.

For this clonotype: A single base separates this from a much larger clone, so it may be a read error. The chain employs TRBV5-1 and TRBJ2-5; 9 bases map to TRBD2. V dropped 3 bases and J dropped 11; count of bases not matched to a gene: 14. The CDR3 runs 15 residues. Looked up from germline, CDR1 is SGHRS and CDR2 is YFSETQ. Here the CDR3 DNA reads TGCGCCAGCAGCTGGCGGGGGGGCTACTTGGATGAGCAGTACTTC. Translating gives CASSWRGGYLDEQYF. The full variable domain, rest sourced from reference TRBV5-1 and TRBJ2-5, is KAGVTQTPRYLIKTRGQQVTLSCSPISGHRSVSWYQQTPGQGLQFLFEYFSETQRNKGNFPGRFSGRQFSNSRSEMNVSTLELGDSALYLCASSWRGGYLDEQYFGPGTRLLVL.

This clonotype was seen at least ten times. The chain joins TRBV5-1 to TRBJ2-1; 12 bases agree with TRBD2. This CDR3 is 15 amino acids long. V trimming: 4 bases; J trimming: 7 bases; junction bases outside the gene matches: 6. Germline CDR1 is SGHRS and CDR2 is YFSETQ. CDR3 sequence: CASSDGLAGKNEQFF. For the CDR3, the DNA is TGCGCCAGCAGCGATGGACTAGCGGGGAAAAATGAGCAGTTCTTC.

This clonotype was recorded at least ten times. The rearrangement joins TRBV5-1 to TRBJ1-5; D remains unclear. V dropped 0 bases and J dropped 9 bases, with 16 bases sitting between them. Germline V gives CDR1 SGHRS, CDR2 YFSETQ. The CDR3 is 15 amino acids. CDR3 region: CASSLDPVTDRPQHF. The CDR3 DNA sequence: TGCGCCAGCAGCTTGGATCCAGTAACCGATCGGCCCCAGCATTTT.

This clonotype turned up a few times. A much larger clone differs by one base, so this may be a read error. The chain couples TRBV29-1 to TRBJ2-7, with D unresolved. Germline CDR1 reads SQVTM; CDR2 reads ANQGSEA. Trimming left V 7 bases short and J 3 bases short, with 10 bases between. The CDR3 extends over 11 amino acids. The CDR3 spells CSAKVCYEQYF. In DNA, the CDR3 is TGCAGCGCCAAGGTCTGCTACGAGCAGTACTTC.

A few counts support this clonotype. The chain joins TRBV7-6 to TRBJ2-3, with 13 nucleotides matching TRBD2. The V gene end was trimmed by 6 bases and the J gene end by 10 bases; junction bases not matched to a gene: 10. Germline CDR1 and CDR2: SGHVS and FNYEAQ. This CDR3 spans 15 amino acids. The CDR3 bases are TGTGCCAGCAGTCTACTAGCGGGGGGGCGGGATGCGCAGTATTTT. Its translation: CASSLLAGGRDAQYF.

This clonotype has more than one count but fewer than ten. Relative to the germline gene, one junction end is altered; a read error may explain this. The chain is built from TRBV18 and TRBJ2-5; D perhaps matches TRBD2 (5 bases). From germline, CDR1 is KGHSH and CDR2 LQKENI. The CDR3 runs 13 residues. The CDR3, as DNA: TGTGCCAGCACACCCGGGATCCAAGAGACCCAGTACTTC. Translating it yields CASTPGIQETQYF.

On this clonotype: A read error may be the cause here, since a much bigger clone is one base away. The chain links TRBV5-1 to TRBJ2-1, with 16 bases fitting TRBD2. Germline V gene sequence: CDR1 SGHRS, CDR2 YFSETQ. This CDR3 region has 19 residues. The CDR3 region has the DNA TGCGCCAGCAGCTGGCCGGGACTAGCGGGGGGGAGCTCCTACAATAAGCAGTTCTTC. Its protein product is CASSWPGLAGGSSYNKQFF.

The chain couples TRBV6-2 or TRBV6-3 to TRBJ2-1, with 7 nucleotides matching TRBD2. CDR1 is MNHEY and CDR2 is SVGEGT in the germline V gene. The V gene end was trimmed by 8 bases and the J gene end by 3 bases; junction bases not matched to a gene: 10. The CDR3 covers 15 residues. The CDR3 loop is CASREAGVGYNEQFF. The CDR3 DNA reads TGTGCCAGCCGAGAGGCGGGAGTAGGCTACAATGAGCAGTTCTTC.

This clonotype has more than one count but fewer than ten. The chain employs TRBV30 and TRBJ2-5, with D unclear. V was pared by 0 bases and J by 4 bases, with 12 bases between. In germline, CDR1 is GTSNPN, CDR2 SVGIG (reference sequence). The CDR3 covers 14 residues. This CDR3 is CAWSVKRVRETQYF. The DNA for the CDR3 is TGTGCCTGGAGTGTCAAGCGTGTCCGAGAGACCCAGTACTTC.

In the case of this clonotype: This may be a read error, as it is one base from a much larger clone. The V and J genes are TRBV7-2 and TRBJ1-5; D is undetermined. The CDR3 contains 13 residues. CDR1 SGHTA and CDR2 FQGNSA come from the germline V gene. CDR3 amino acids: CASSLDSGQRQHF. CDR3 DNA sequence: TGTGCCAGCAGCTTAGACAGTGGTCAGCGCCAGCATTTT.

This clonotype was recorded many times. The junction departs from germline at one end; a sequencing error may be responsible. This chain joins TRBV7-7 and TRBJ2-1, with a weak D call TRBD2 (5 bases). The germline gives CDR1 SSHAT, CDR2 FNYEAQ (reference sequence). The CDR3 loop spans 15 amino acids. The CDR3 DNA reads TGTGCTAGCAGCTTAGCCCCCGGACTCAACAATGAGCAGTTCTTC. It codes for CASSLAPGLNNEQFF.

This clonotype was detected ten times or more. The chain is built from TRBV2 and TRBJ2-5; 7 bases line up with TRBD1. The CDR3 length is 14 residues. V gave up 9 bases and J gave up 6 bases; unmatched junction bases: 13. The germline V gene has CDR1 SNHLY and CDR2 FYNNEI. CDR3 in amino acids: CASTVGTARKTQYF. DNA for the CDR3: TGTGCCAGTACCGTTGGGACAGCTCGTAAGACCCAGTACTTC.

This clonotype was found many times. The J gene is TRBJ2-1, the V gene TRBV7-9, with a possible D match to TRBD2 (5 bases). Germline CDR1 is SEHNR and CDR2 is FQNEAQ (reference sequence). The CDR3 is made up of 18 amino acids. V was cut by 6 bases and J by 0 bases, with 21 bases left in between. The CDR3 region has the DNA TGTGCCAGCAGTTACCCGACGGCGGGTAGTAGCTCCTACAATGAGCAGTTCTTC. Translating it yields CASSYPTAGSSSYNEQFF.

This clonotype was counted between two and nine times. The chain links TRBV19 to TRBJ2-7, with 10 nucleotides matching TRBD2. The assigned J gene may be wrong: the sequence end matches TRBJ2-5 better. Germline lookup yields CDR1 LNHDA and CDR2 SQIVND (reference sequence). This CDR3 contains 15 residues. The CDR3 loop is CASSPSGGAIETQYF. DNA for the CDR3: TGTGCCAGTAGTCCGAGCGGGGGGGCCATAGAGACCCAGTACTTC.

This clonotype has only one observation. At one boundary the junction diverges from the germline segment, which might be a read error. V is TRBV6-5 and J is TRBJ1-4; the D is unclear. This CDR3 region has 14 residues. Looked up from germline, CDR1 is MNHEY and CDR2 is SVGAGI. The CDR3 sequence is CANSYTVTNEKLFF. CDR3 nucleotides: TGTGCCAACAGTTATACGGTGACTAATGAAAAACTGTTTTTT.

In this sample, this clonotype turned up once. A read error is possible here, since a much larger clone lies one base away. The CDR3 end shows no conserved phenylalanine or tryptophan, and so a read error is likely. The chain joins TRBV20-1 to TRBJ2-7, with 10 bases that match TRBD2. The V gene's germline CDR1 is DFQATT and CDR2 SNEGSKA (reference sequence). This CDR3 comprises 15 residues. J gave up 4 bases and V 1 base, and 7 bases lay outside the gene matches. The CDR3 DNA sequence: TGCAGTGCTAGAGCCCCTAGCGGGGGCTCATACGAGCAGTACTGC. This gives the protein CSARAPSGGSYEQYC.

The chain carries TRBV7-9 and TRBJ1-2; a possible D gene is TRBD1 (6 bases). V lost 5 bases and J lost 2, with 18 bases in between. Germline lookup yields CDR1 SEHNR and CDR2 FQNEAQ (reference sequence). CDR3 length equals 16 residues. CDR3 protein: CASSPPSGRGNYGYTF. CDR3 nucleotide sequence: TGTGCCAGCAGCCCCCCGTCGGGCAGGGGAAACTATGGCTACACCTTC.

This clonotype was picked up many times. The junction shows a germline mismatch at one end, possibly a read error. The gene calls are TRBV7-2 and TRBJ2-7; perhaps TRBD2 as D (5 bases). This CDR3 comprises 12 residues. The germline V gene encodes CDR1 SGHTA and CDR2 FQGNSA. CDR3 protein: CASSSSGYGQYF. The CDR3 DNA is TGTGCCAGCAGCTCGTCGGGGTACGGGCAGTACTTC.

Ten or more counts support this clonotype. The V call is TRBV12-3 or TRBV12-4, the J call TRBJ1-5, with 7 bases aligning to TRBD1. V lost 6 bases and J lost 2; bases outside the gene matches: 7. The CDR3 totals 15 residues. The CDR3 DNA reads as TGTGCCAGCAGCCTGACAGGGTCTCGCAATCAGCCCCAGCATTTT. Residues: CASSLTGSRNQPQHF.

About this clonotype: A clone one base away is much larger, so this may be a read error. The chain links TRBV15 to TRBJ2-7; 10 positions match TRBD2. Losses at the gene ends were 5 bases for V and 7 bases for J; bases not matched to a gene: 8. The germline gives CDR1 LNHNV, CDR2 YYDKDF (reference sequence). This CDR3 is built from 14 residues. Written as DNA, the CDR3 is TGTGCCACCAGCGCTACTAGCGGGGCCGGGGAGCAGTACTTC. Translation: CATSATSGAGEQYF. The whole variable domain, remainder taken from reference TRBV15 and TRBJ2-7, is DAMVIQNPRYQVTQFGKPVTLSCSQTLNHNVMYWYQQKSSQAPKLLFHYYDKDFNNEADTPDNFQSRRPNTSFCFLDIRSPGLGDTAMYLCATSATSGAGEQYFGPGTRLTVT.